A selection of T cell receptor beta chains follows, all from one sample in a study of T cells in Graves' hyperthyroidism and ophthalmopathy. MiXCR, applied by TCRdb to the multiplex PCR reads, yields one record per CDR3 protein. The profile covers around 700,000 distinct CDR3 sequences, with about 17% appearing a single time and around 15% taken by the ten largest. The sequencing sample was made of blood. The receptors stem from a woman between 45 and 60 years old with Graves' hyperthyroidism that later progressed to Graves' ophthalmopathy. CDR3s include the opening cysteine and the closing phenylalanine or tryptophan. The D gene is left open where the match is weak. Where a row states a size, it is once, few, many or the class of an expanded clone; other rows omit it.

j_gene | v_gene | abundance | d_gene | CDR3aa | CDR3nt
TRBJ1-4 | TRBV20-1 | many | - | CSAPGHTRGAEKLFF | TGCAGTGCTCCCGGACATACAAGGGGCGCGGAAAAACTGTTTTTT
TRBJ2-3 | TRBV13 | many | - | CASSPNSTDTQYF | TGTGCCAGCAGCCCAAACTCAACAGATACGCAGTATTTT
TRBJ1-1 | TRBV12-3/TRBV12-4 | many | - | CASSLAGGVNTEAFF | TGTGCCAGCAGTTTAGCTGGCGGCGTGAACACTGAAGCTTTCTTT
TRBJ1-1 | TRBV7-2 | many | - | CASSLAPPGTEAFF | TGTGCCAGCAGCTTAGCCCCCCCGGGCACTGAAGCTTTCTTT
TRBJ2-1 | TRBV5-1 | many | TRBD1 | CASRSRTGSYNEQFF | TGCGCCAGCCGGTCTCGGACAGGGTCCTACAATGAGCAGTTCTTC
TRBJ2-3 | TRBV7-6 | few | TRBD2 | CASSQPKTSGRSDTQYF | TGTGCCAGCAGCCAGCCCAAGACTAGCGGGAGATCAGATACGCAGTATTTT
TRBJ2-5 | TRBV12-3/TRBV12-4 | few | - | CASTGDPGGEQETQYF | TGTGCCAGCACAGGGGATCCTGGGGGGGAACAAGAGACCCAGTACTTC
TRBJ1-5 | TRBV2 | many | TRBD1 | CASSDGQGVQPQHF | TGTGCCAGCAGTGACGGACAGGGTGTTCAGCCCCAGCATTTT
TRBJ2-3 | TRBV5-1 | few | - | CASSLVLAPSTDTQYF | TGCGCCAGCAGCTTGGTATTAGCCCCTAGCACAGATACGCAGTATTTT
TRBJ2-2 | TRBV12-3/TRBV12-4 | - | - | CASKARTTGELFF | TGTGCCAGCAAGGCCAGGACGACCGGGGAGCTGTTTTTT
TRBJ1-2 | TRBV19 | - | TRBD1 | CASSNSGQLSGYTF | TGTGCCAGTAGTAATTCGGGACAGCTATCTGGCTACACCTTC
TRBJ1-2 | TRBV19 | - | - | CASRTGRDGYTF | TGTGCCAGTAGGACGGGGCGCGATGGCTACACCTTC
TRBJ2-1 | TRBV25-1 | once | - | CASSDSNEQFF | TGTGCCAGCAGTGATAGTAATGAGCAGTTCTTC
TRBJ1-3 | TRBV7-6 | - | TRBD1 | CASSSWDRGGNTIYF | TGTGCCAGCAGCTCATGGGACAGAGGGGGAAACACCATATATTTT
TRBJ2-1 | TRBV20-1 | many | - | CSARYNEQFF | TGCAGTGCTAGGTACAATGAGCAGTTCTTC
TRBJ1-4 | TRBV10-3 | - | TRBD1 | CAIRGQDGEKLFF | TGTGCCATCCGGGGACAGGATGGGGAAAAACTGTTTTTT
TRBJ2-2 | TRBV6-5 | few | - | CASSYDGDQNTGELFF | TGTGCCAGCAGTTACGATGGGGATCAGAACACCGGGGAGCTGTTTTTT
TRBJ2-5 | TRBV27 | - | - | CASRKTAQETQYF | TGTGCCAGCAGGAAGACAGCGCAAGAGACCCAGTACTTC
TRBJ1-5 | TRBV18 | few | TRBD1 | CASSPPRTGDSNQPQHF | TGTGCCAGCTCACCCCCGAGGACAGGTGATAGCAATCAGCCCCAGCATTTT
TRBJ2-1 | TRBV20-1 | many | - | CSVERGNEQFF | TGCAGTGTCGAACGGGGCAATGAGCAGTTCTTC
TRBJ1-1 | TRBV2 | many | TRBD1 | CASSNRGLNTEAFF | TGTGCCAGCAGCAACAGGGGCCTGAACACTGAAGCTTTCTTT
TRBJ2-7 | TRBV5-4 | - | TRBD1 | CASSPTRDSFYEQYF | TGTGCCAGCAGCCCGACCCGGGACAGCTTTTACGAGCAGTACTTC
TRBJ2-3 | TRBV11-2 | many | TRBD1 | CASSRTPGQSTDTQYF | TGTGCCAGCAGCCGCACACCGGGACAGAGCACAGATACGCAGTATTTT
TRBJ2-5 | TRBV20-1 | few | - | CSAFYVQETQYF | TGCAGTGCGTTTTATGTTCAAGAGACCCAGTACTTC
TRBJ2-5 | TRBV20-1 | - | - | CSAETGWAETQYF | TGCAGTGCTGAAACAGGTTGGGCGGAGACCCAGTACTTC
TRBJ2-1 | TRBV20-1 | many | - | CSATPGVRVNEQFF | TGCAGTGCCACCCCAGGGGTAAGGGTCAATGAGCAGTTCTTC
TRBJ1-4 | TRBV7-8 | - | TRBD1 | CASSLLSWTGHEKLFF | TGTGCCAGCAGCTTACTCTCTTGGACAGGCCATGAAAAACTGTTTTTT
TRBJ1-6 | TRBV7-9 | few | - | CASSSLNGLDSPLHF | TGTGCCAGCAGCTCTCTAAATGGACTAGATTCACCCCTCCACTTT
TRBJ2-2 | TRBV7-6 | - | - | CASSLAAQNTGELFF | TGTGCCAGCAGCTTAGCGGCCCAGAACACCGGGGAGCTGTTTTTT
TRBJ2-7 | TRBV5-1 | many | TRBD1 | CASSLGGQGIQDEQYF | TGCGCCAGCAGCTTGGGGGGACAGGGTATTCAGGACGAGCAGTACTTC
TRBJ1-2 | TRBV7-9 | few | - | CASGLVGREHGYTF | TGTGCCAGCGGCTTAGTAGGCAGGGAACATGGCTACACCTTC
TRBJ2-3 | TRBV12-3/TRBV12-4 | - | - | CASTPGRGQGTDTQYF | TGTGCCAGCACCCCGGGGAGGGGGCAGGGCACAGATACGCAGTATTTT
TRBJ1-2 | TRBV10-3 | many | - | CAISESQGDYGYTF | TGTGCCATCAGTGAGTCGCAGGGAGACTATGGCTACACCTTC
TRBJ1-1 | TRBV5-1 | many | TRBD1 | CASSFGTANTEAFF | TGTGCCAGCAGCTTCGGGACAGCGAACACTGAAGCTTTCTTT
TRBJ1-1 | TRBV18 | many | TRBD1 | CASGDRGAGNTEAFF | TGTGCCAGCGGAGACAGGGGCGCTGGGAACACTGAAGCTTTCTTT